This T cell receptor beta chain comes out of a study of CD8+ T cells in alopecia areata. The overall study: Transfer of skin from roughly 6-12-month-old C3H/HeJ graft donors with spontaneous alopecia was made to roughly 7-10-week-old female C3H/HeJ mice. Study-level results: Resident alphabeta T cells of normal skin are also sequenced in scalp samples. Higher clonality and more expanded CD8+ clones appeared in lesional than normal scalp. Shared TCR sequences were less clear between patients than in mice, possibly partly from HLA diversity.

In its sample, this clone was seen a few times. The antigen remains undetermined. The gene names given are mouse names. The read falls 4 residues short of the CDR3 end, and the missing part is taken from the germline J gene. Following RNA extraction, reverse transcription yielded cDNA that acted as the sequencing template. Clones were read by immunoSEQ multiplex PCR, and TCRdb kept only the in-frame ones, dropping some. The sample was found to contain 270,000 or so clones, and every one recurs. Germline CDR1 and CDR2: FNHDT and SITEND (reference sequence). The length of the CDR3 is 13 residues. Pooled cells of cutaneous lymph node origin were sorted on CD4, CD8alpha, NKG2D, NKG2ACE and other markers.

The specimen sequenced was CD4+ T cells sorted from a lymph node. The TCR sequence derives from a C3H/HeJ mouse with alopecia areata. MHC haplotype here: H2-k. V is TRBV19 and J is TRBJ2-5; weak D call: TRBD1 (5 bases). Incomplete CDR3 DNA: TGTGCCAGCAGTATCAACAGGAAAGAC. This gives the protein CASSINRKD. The whole CDR3 sequence is CASSINRKDTQYF.